Presented here are 24 T cell receptor beta chains from one specimen sequenced in a study of a mutant IDH1 vaccine in newly diagnosed glioma (dated by TCRdb to about 2021). Library method: the immunoSEQ multiplex PCR assay. TCRdb re-hosts the immuneACCESS table, in-frame sequences only. Its copies lack some clones; in the studies checked, an unresolved V gene accounts for under half of them, and the cause for the rest is not known. Here the sample has about 66,000 clones; around 74% occur a single time. The top ten clones comprise roughly 5% of the sample. No antigen has been identified for these receptors. The time point label corresponds to: week 35, safety follow-up. Each vaccine dose, consisting of 300 ug of a 20-mer mutant IDH1 peptide in Montanide, was administered subcutaneously with topical imiquimod. The sequencing used PBMCs, collected from a glioma patient whose treatment included an IDH1 peptide vaccine. These receptors all stem from a man in his fifties with glioma.

The chain employs TRBV29-1 and TRBJ1-1; D uncertain. From germline, CDR1 is SQVTM and CDR2 ANQGSEA. With 4 bases removed from V and 3 bases from J, the gap between germline ends came to 6 bases. The CDR3 is 11 amino acids. DNA of the CDR3: TGCAGCGTTGTGAGGGACACTGAAGCTTTCTTT. Its protein product is CSVVRDTEAFF.

V and J are TRBV19 and TRBJ2-2; D is unresolved. Looked up from germline, CDR1 is LNHDA and CDR2 is SQIVND (reference sequence). V was pared by 2 bases and J by 9 bases, with 4 bases between. The CDR3 totals 11 residues. In DNA form, the CDR3 reads TGTGCCAGTAGTATAACACGGGAGCTGTTTTTT. It codes for CASSITRELFF.

The rearrangement uses TRBV11-3 and TRBJ2-7, with D tentatively TRBD2 (5 bases). From germline, CDR1 is SGHNT and CDR2 YENEEA. The ends were cut back, 2 bases at V and 7 bases at J, with 12 bases in the middle. The CDR3 has 13 residues. CDR3 region: CASSLTRAREQYF. CDR3 in DNA: TGTGCCAGCAGCTTAACGAGGGCGCGGGAGCAGTACTTC.

The chain's CDR3 is CASSSNGDRRVGVGYTF. For the CDR3, the DNA is TGTGCCAGCAGTTCTAATGGGGACCGTCGTGTTGGGGTAGGCTACACCTTC. The J gene is TRBJ1-2, the V gene TRBV28, with D perhaps matching TRBD1 (5 bases). V was cut by 4 bases and J by 8 bases, with 26 bases left in between. Germline V lookup: CDR1 MDHEN, CDR2 SYDVKM. CDR3 length equals 17 residues.

This chain joins TRBV5-1 and TRBJ1-1; D might be TRBD1 (5 bases). This CDR3 contains 15 residues. Germline assignment: CDR1 SGHRS and CDR2 YFSETQ. The V end was cut by 0 bases, the J end by 7 bases, with 16 bases between. The CDR3: CASSLDLMGRSEAFF. The CDR3 DNA sequence: TGCGCCAGCAGCTTGGATCTTATGGGACGGAGTGAAGCTTTCTTT.

Only a few counts were recorded for this clone. The chain links TRBV6-5 to TRBJ1-1; weak D call: TRBD1 (6 bases). This CDR3 contains 16 residues. Germline V CDR1 and CDR2: MNHEY, SVGAGI. Trimming removed 2 bases from V and 8 bases from J, with 21 bases in between. CDR3 bases: TGTGCCAGCAGTTACCTCCCCAGCGCTCAGGGGAAGGAAGCTTTCTTT. Residues: CASSYLPSAQGKEAFF.

The V gene is TRBV4-1, the J gene TRBJ1-1; 7 bases map to TRBD1. The CDR3 length is 15 residues. The junction had 7 bases not matched to a gene; V was cut back by 5 bases and J by 1 base. From germline, CDR1 is MGHRA and CDR2 YSYEKL. The CDR3 loop is CASSVSRGSNTEAFF. The CDR3 bases are TGCGCCAGCAGCGTTTCCAGGGGGTCGAACACTGAAGCTTTCTTT.

V usage is TRBV10-3 and J usage is TRBJ1-2; D perhaps matches TRBD1 (5 bases). The CDR3 has 18 residues. Germline loops: CDR1 ENHRY, CDR2 SYGVKD. V lost 0 bases, J lost 4 bases, and 21 bases lay in between. CDR3 amino acids: CAISESLTSFGASYGYTF. The DNA for the CDR3 is TGTGCCATCAGTGAGTCACTCACGAGCTTCGGGGCCTCCTATGGCTACACCTTC.

The V gene is TRBV27, the J gene TRBJ1-5; tentatively, D is TRBD1 (6 bases). Between the trimmed V and J ends, which lost 6 bases and 5 bases, there was a span of 14 bases. This CDR3 region has 14 residues. Germline V gene sequence: CDR1 MNHEY, CDR2 SMNVEV (reference sequence). CDR3 amino acids: CASSPVGGDQPQHF. CDR3 DNA sequence: TGTGCCAGCAGCCCCGTCGGGGGCGATCAGCCCCAGCATTTT.

On this clone: The same CDR3 can be traced to other DNA sequences in this sample. The J gene is TRBJ1-1, the V gene TRBV9; a possible D gene is TRBD1 (5 bases). The V gene's germline CDR1 is SGDLS and CDR2 YYNGEE. V was shortened by 3 bases and J by 5 bases, with 8 bases between the two germline ends. This CDR3 spans 12 amino acids. Here the CDR3 reads CASSAGGTEAFF. The CDR3 DNA sequence: TGTGCCAGCAGCGCGGGGGGGACTGAAGCTTTCTTT.

The rearrangement links TRBV7-9 to TRBJ2-6, with a tentative D call TRBD1 (6 bases). The germline CDR1 and CDR2 sequences are SEHNR and FQNEAQ (reference sequence). The V end was cut by 1 base, the J end by 3 bases, with 7 bases between. This CDR3 contains 15 residues. The chain's CDR3 is CASSLEGVGANVLTF. In nucleotides, the CDR3 is TGTGCCAGCAGCTTAGAGGGGGTTGGGGCCAACGTCCTGACTTTC.

The rearrangement uses TRBV29-1 and TRBJ2-1, with D possibly TRBD2 on 7 matching bases. V gave up 0 bases and J gave up 5 bases, with 17 bases separating them. The CDR3 length is 16 residues. Germline CDR1 reads SQVTM; CDR2 reads ANQGSEA. The CDR3 spells CSVEDENGGGNNEQFF. The CDR3 region has the DNA TGCAGCGTTGAAGACGAGAACGGCGGGGGCAACAATGAGCAGTTCTTC.

This clone was detected only once. This chain joins TRBV19 and TRBJ2-7; possible D gene TRBD2, 6 bases. Trimming pared 1 base from V and 1 base from J, leaving 11 bases between. In germline, CDR1 is LNHDA, CDR2 SQIVND (reference sequence). This CDR3 is built from 15 residues. The CDR3, as DNA: TGTGCCAGTAGTATAGGGGCGGGGCGGTCCTACGAGCAGTACTTC. It specifies CASSIGAGRSYEQYF.

The rearrangement joins TRBV5-4 to TRBJ2-1; no clear D gene. The germline V and J ends were trimmed by 1 base and 3 bases, with 8 bases remaining between them. This CDR3 has 14 residues. Germline V gene sequence: CDR1 SGHNT, CDR2 YYREEE (reference sequence). In DNA, the CDR3 is TGTGCCAGCAGCTTGATGAGTGGCTACAATGAGCAGTTCTTC. Its translation is CASSLMSGYNEQFF.

The rearrangement links TRBV20-1 to TRBJ2-3; D might be TRBD2 (6 bases). Germline V CDR1 and CDR2: DFQATT, SNEGSKA (reference sequence). Trimming left V 3 bases short and J 6 bases short, with 7 bases between. This CDR3 region has 11 residues. CDR3 sequence reads: CSASGGDTQYF. The CDR3 coding sequence is TGCAGTGCTAGTGGGGGGGATACGCAGTATTTT.

This clone occurred once. The rearrangement links TRBV7-2 to TRBJ1-1; D is possibly TRBD1 (5 bases). Germline assignment: CDR1 SGHTA and CDR2 FQGNSA. This CDR3 has 13 residues. V lost 1 base, J lost 5 bases, and 8 bases lay in between. CDR3 in DNA: TGTGCCAGCAGCTTAGGCAGGGTTACTGAAGCTTTCTTT. Residues: CASSLGRVTEAFF. Using reference TRBV7-2 and TRBJ1-1 for the parts outside the CDR3, the full variable domain is GAGVSQSPSNKVTEKGKDVELRCDPISGHTALYWYRQSLGQGLEFLIYFQGNSAPDKSGLPSDRFSAERTGGSVSTLTIQRTQQEDSAVYLCASSLGRVTEAFFGQGTRLTVV.

The chain is built from TRBV5-1 and TRBJ1-1; no reliable D call. Trimming stripped 0 bases from V and 4 bases from J, with 4 bases between. This CDR3 is built from 12 residues. Germline V CDR1 and CDR2: SGHRS, YFSETQ. CDR3 bases: TGCGCCAGCAGCTTGGAGGCCACTGAAGCTTTCTTT. It yields the protein CASSLEATEAFF.

CDR3 nucleotides: TGTGCCAGCAGCCAAGAAAATAGGGGGGGAACTCAGCCCCAGCATTTT. Translation gives CASSQENRGGTQPQHF. The rearrangement uses TRBV4-2 and TRBJ1-5; TRBD1 might be the D (6 bases). Germline lookup yields CDR1 LGHNA and CDR2 YNFKEQ. The CDR3 totals 16 residues. With 0 bases removed from V and 6 bases from J, the gap between germline ends came to 15 bases.

This rearrangement joins TRBV2 to TRBJ1-4, with 11 bases matching TRBD1. Germline V CDR1 and CDR2: SNHLY, FYNNEI. This CDR3 is 14 amino acids long. With 6 bases clipped from V and 7 bases from J, the junction kept 4 bases outside the gene matches. The CDR3 sequence: CASRGTGGSEKLFF. CDR3 nucleotides: TGTGCCAGCAGGGGGACAGGGGGGAGTGAAAAACTGTTTTTT.

The chain uses TRBV5-6 and TRBJ1-6; D is unresolved. The germline CDR1 and CDR2 sequences are SGHDT and YYEEEE. V shed 4 bases and J shed 8 bases, with 19 bases lying between them. The CDR3 runs to 16 residues. CDR3 sequence reads: CASSPSGRGMDSPLHF. The CDR3 DNA is TGTGCCAGCAGCCCGTCCGGGCGAGGGATGGATTCACCCCTCCACTTT.

The V call is TRBV19, the J call TRBJ2-1, with 11 bases matching TRBD2. V dropped 7 bases and J dropped 7; count of bases not matched to a gene: 9. CDR3 length: 15 residues. CDR1 is LNHDA and CDR2 is SQIVND in the germline V gene (reference sequence). For the CDR3, the DNA is TGTGCCAGTACCCCGACTAGCGGGGTGTCTAATGAGCAGTTCTTC. Its protein is CASTPTSGVSNEQFF.

A few counts support this clone. CDR3 sequence reads: CASSNRGLSYEQYF. In DNA, the CDR3 is TGTGCCAGCAGTAACAGGGGCCTCTCCTACGAGCAGTACTTC. The chain recombines TRBV6-5 with TRBJ2-7, with 7 bases fitting TRBD1. This CDR3 region has 14 residues. Germline CDR1 MNHEY, CDR2 SVGAGI. V lost 5 bases to trimming and J lost 0 bases; unmatched junction nucleotides: 4.

The V and J genes are TRBV18 and TRBJ2-5, with D perhaps matching TRBD2 (6 bases). Germline-derived CDR1 and CDR2 are KGHSH and LQKENI. V lost 3 bases, J lost 2 bases, and 10 bases lay in between. The length of the CDR3 is 14 residues. CDR3 region: CASSPQGLQETQYF. In nucleotides, the CDR3 is TGTGCCAGCTCACCCCAAGGACTACAAGAGACCCAGTACTTC.

The genes are TRBV30 and TRBJ2-1; 8 bases line up with TRBD2. The CDR3 runs to 14 residues. Losses at the gene ends were 0 bases for V and 15 bases for J; bases not matched to a gene: 13. The germline V gene encodes CDR1 GTSNPN and CDR2 SVGIG (reference sequence). In DNA form, the CDR3 reads TGTGCCTGGAGTGTAGGGAGTCTAGCGGGCCCCCCGTTCTTC. Amino acid sequence: CAWSVGSLAGPPFF.